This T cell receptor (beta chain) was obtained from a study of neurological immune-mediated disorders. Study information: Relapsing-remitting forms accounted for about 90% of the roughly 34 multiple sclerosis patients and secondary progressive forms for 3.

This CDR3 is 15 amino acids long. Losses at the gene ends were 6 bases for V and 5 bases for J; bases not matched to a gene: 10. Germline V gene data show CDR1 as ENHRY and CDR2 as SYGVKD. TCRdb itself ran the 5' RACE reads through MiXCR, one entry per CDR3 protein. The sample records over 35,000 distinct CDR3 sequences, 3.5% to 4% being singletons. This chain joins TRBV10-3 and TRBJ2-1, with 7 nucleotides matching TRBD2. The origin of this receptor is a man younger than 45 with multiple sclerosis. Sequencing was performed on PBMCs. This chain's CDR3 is CAIRPMGGVNNEQFF. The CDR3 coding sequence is TGTGCCATCAGGCCCATGGGGGGGGTCAACAATGAGCAGTTCTTC.